The 10 T cell receptor beta chains listed next were all sequenced from one sample in a study of cytomegalovirus exposure and HLA in healthy donors. Both 60 Vbeta primers and 13 Jbeta primers went into the PCR. Sequencing used immunoSEQ multiplex PCR; TCRdb keeps in-frame clones, though not all of them. The data hold 65,000 to 75,000 clones, with roughly 79% observed a single time. Sequenced sample: PBMCs. The receptors here all came from a man over 45 in good health and CMV-seronegative.

The rearrangement joins TRBV5-1 to TRBJ2-7, with 13 bases aligning to TRBD2. This CDR3 spans 17 amino acids. Germline V gives CDR1 SGHRS, CDR2 YFSETQ. Trimming took 0 bases from V and 5 from J; bases not matched to a gene: 8. The CDR3 here is CASSLELAGGPFHEQYF. The CDR3 DNA is TGCGCCAGCAGCTTGGAACTAGCGGGGGGGCCGTTTCACGAGCAGTACTTC. Full variable domain (outside the CDR3, taken from reference TRBV5-1 and TRBJ2-7): KAGVTQTPRYLIKTRGQQVTLSCSPISGHRSVSWYQQTPGQGLQFLFEYFSETQRNKGNFPGRFSGRQFSNSRSEMNVSTLELGDSALYLCASSLELAGGPFHEQYFGPGTRLTVT.

This chain uses TRBV30 with TRBJ2-7, with a weak D call TRBD2 (7 bases). Per the germline V gene, CDR1 is GTSNPN and CDR2 is SVGIG (reference sequence). The CDR3 loop spans 14 amino acids. V was clipped by 5 bases and J by 0 bases, with 14 bases between them. This CDR3 reads CAWALGGGSYEQYF. The CDR3, as DNA: TGTGCCTGGGCGCTAGGGGGGGGCTCCTACGAGCAGTACTTC.

The J gene is TRBJ1-1, the V gene TRBV9; TRBD1 matches 8 bases. Germline CDR1 and CDR2: SGDLS and YYNGEE. V shed 3 bases and J 5 bases; nucleotides not matched to a gene: 3. CDR3 size: 13 residues. This CDR3 reads CASSERTGTEAFF. The CDR3 DNA reads TGTGCCAGCAGCGAGCGGACAGGGACTGAAGCTTTCTTT.

V is TRBV6-1 and J is TRBJ2-7, with 9 nucleotides matching TRBD1. The CDR3 consists of 15 residues. Germline CDR1 MNHNS, CDR2 SASEGT. Losses at the gene ends were 5 bases for V and 1 base for J; bases not matched to a gene: 6. CDR3 DNA: TGTGCCAGCAGTCGAGAGGGGACAGGGTCCTACGAGCAGTACTTC. As protein: CASSREGTGSYEQYF.

This clone was seen at least ten times. The V call is TRBV4-3, the J call TRBJ2-1; D is perhaps TRBD2 (5 bases). The CDR3 runs to 17 residues. V lost 1 base and J 2 bases, leaving 15 bases between the germline ends. CDR1 and CDR2 (germline): LGHNA, YSLEER. In DNA form, the CDR3 reads TGCGCCAGCAGCCAAGGAGAGGGCCTAATCGCCTACAATGAGCAGTTCTTC. This translates into CASSQGEGLIAYNEQFF.

This clone was counted a few times. The V call is TRBV4-2, the J call TRBJ1-1, with 7 bases that match TRBD1. CDR1 is LGHNA and CDR2 is YNFKEQ in the germline V gene. This CDR3 spans 16 amino acids. Trimming cost V 4 bases and J 6 bases; bases outside gene matches: 14. CDR3 coding DNA: TGTGCCAGCAGCCCATATACCGGGACAGCTAATTCTGAAGCTTTCTTT. It specifies CASSPYTGTANSEAFF.

The chain uses TRBV18 and TRBJ2-3, with TRBD2 identical over 14 bases. The CDR3 totals 17 residues. The ends lost 3 bases at V and 4 bases at J; junction bases unmatched: 6. Germline V lookup: CDR1 KGHSH, CDR2 LQKENI. In DNA form, the CDR3 reads TGTGCCAGCTCACCGACAAGACTAGCGGGAGGGCCAGATACGCAGTATTTT. This codes for CASSPTRLAGGPDTQYF.

The V and J genes are TRBV7-5 and TRBJ1-5; TRBD1, the table's D call, was not compared with the DNA. TRBV7-5 is given as a pseudogene. CDR3 length: 18 amino acids. The CDR3 protein is CARSKACFGAYSNQPQHF. The CDR3, as DNA: TGTGCCAGAAGCAAAGCATGCTTTGGGGCTTATAGCAATCAGCCCCAGCATTTT.

This clone was found once. The chain employs TRBV30 and TRBJ1-5; no firm D call. Germline V gene data show CDR1 as GTSNPN and CDR2 as SVGIG (reference sequence). Trimming cost V 4 bases and J 0 bases, with 7 bases left between them. The CDR3 sequence is 13 residues long. DNA for the CDR3: TGTGCCTGGACAAGCACTAGCAATCAGCCCCAGCATTTT. Its protein product is CAWTSTSNQPQHF.

This clone was counted ten times or more. This chain joins TRBV5-4 and TRBJ2-3; the D is unclear. Trimming removed 3 bases at V and 3 bases at J, with 17 bases between. In germline, CDR1 is SGHNT, CDR2 YYREEE (reference sequence). This CDR3 spans 16 amino acids. The CDR3 spells CASSSPSGVGTDTQYF. CDR3 DNA: TGTGCCAGCAGCTCGCCGTCAGGCGTTGGGACAGATACGCAGTATTTT.